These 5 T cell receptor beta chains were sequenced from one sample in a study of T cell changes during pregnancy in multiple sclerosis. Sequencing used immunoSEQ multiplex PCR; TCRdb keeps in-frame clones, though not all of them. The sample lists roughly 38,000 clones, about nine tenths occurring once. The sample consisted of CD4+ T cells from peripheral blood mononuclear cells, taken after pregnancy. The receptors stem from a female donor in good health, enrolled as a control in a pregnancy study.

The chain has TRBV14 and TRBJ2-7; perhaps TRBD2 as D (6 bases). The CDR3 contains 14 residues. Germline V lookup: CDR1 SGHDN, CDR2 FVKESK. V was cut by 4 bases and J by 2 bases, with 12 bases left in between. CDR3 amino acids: CASSLGGGTYEQYF. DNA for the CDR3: TGTGCCAGCAGCCTCGGTGGAGGGACCTACGAGCAGTACTTC.

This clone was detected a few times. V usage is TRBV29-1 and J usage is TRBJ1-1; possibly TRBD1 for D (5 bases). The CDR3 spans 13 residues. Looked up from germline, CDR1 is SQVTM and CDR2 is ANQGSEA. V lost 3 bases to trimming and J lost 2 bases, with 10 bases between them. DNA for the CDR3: TGCAGCGTTGATCCGCAGGGCAACACTGAAGCTTTCTTT. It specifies CSVDPQGNTEAFF.

The CDR3 DNA reads as TGTGCCAGCAGCCAGACGGGGAATGGCTACACCTTC. Translated, it gives CASSQTGNGYTF. The chain joins TRBV14 to TRBJ1-2, with D unclear. The CDR3 length is 12 residues. The germline V gene encodes CDR1 SGHDN and CDR2 FVKESK. Trimming stripped 3 bases from V and 6 bases from J, with 8 bases between. The entire variable domain, with the rest obtained from reference TRBV14 and TRBJ1-2, is as follows: EAGVTQFPSHSVIEKGQTVTLRCDPISGHDNLYWYRRVMGKEIKFLLHFVKESKQDESGMPNNRFLAERTGGTYSTLKVQPAELEDSGVYFCASSQTGNGYTFGSGTRLTVV.

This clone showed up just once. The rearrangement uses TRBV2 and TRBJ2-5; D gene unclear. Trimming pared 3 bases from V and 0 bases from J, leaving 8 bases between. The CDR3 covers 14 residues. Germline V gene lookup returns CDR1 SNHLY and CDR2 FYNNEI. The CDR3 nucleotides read TGTGCCAGCAGTGACCCCATGTACCAAGAGACCCAGTACTTC. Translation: CASSDPMYQETQYF.

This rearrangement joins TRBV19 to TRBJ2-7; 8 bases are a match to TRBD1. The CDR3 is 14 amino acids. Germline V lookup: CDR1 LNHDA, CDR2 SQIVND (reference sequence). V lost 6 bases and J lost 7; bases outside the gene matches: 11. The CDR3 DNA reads TGTGCCAGTAGGACTCTCCAGGGGGCGGGTGAGCAGTACTTC. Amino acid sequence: CASRTLQGAGEQYF.